The sequence of this T cell receptor beta chain was determined in a study of blood T cell repertoires in COVID-19. Study in general: PBMCs, B-cell-depleted T cells, or T cells provided the cDNA or gDNA that made up the material.

Data came from immunoSEQ multiplex PCR; TCRdb stores just in-frame clones and leaves some out. The data contain about 370,000 clones, 85% to 90% of them singletons. V lost 7 bases and J 6 bases, leaving 19 bases between the germline ends. Germline V CDR1 and CDR2: MNHEY, SVGAGI. The CDR3 has 14 amino acids. Clinical history reported by participants formed the basis on which cohorts were assigned. The receptor comes from a man aged 18 to 30 who had recovered from COVID-19. The chain carries TRBV6-5 and TRBJ2-7; possibly TRBD2 for D (5 bases). Sequencing input: PBMCs or T cells enriched from blood (not recorded which). The CDR3, as DNA: TGTGCCAGCATCCGTGCAGAGGGTTCGGTCGAGCAGTACTTC. Its translation is CASIRAEGSVEQYF.